The 28 T cell receptor beta chains in this list originate from one sample, sequenced in a study of T cell changes during pregnancy in multiple sclerosis. Here immunoSEQ multiplex PCR was the method, and the copy in TCRdb shows in-frame clones only, minus some. The sample lists about 40,000 clones; less than 95% were seen once. The sequenced sample was peripheral blood, obtained in the third trimester of pregnancy. Receptors were obtained from a female donor with multiple sclerosis, enrolled in a pregnancy study.

V is TRBV19 and J is TRBJ2-2, with no clear D. Germline CDR1 reads LNHDA; CDR2 reads SQIVND (reference sequence). The CDR3 is made up of 13 amino acids. Trimming shortened V by 2 bases and J by 2 bases, and 3 bases separated the two germline ends. The CDR3 loop reads CASSITNTGELFF. CDR3 coding DNA: TGTGCCAGTAGTATAACTAACACCGGGGAGCTGTTTTTT.

The chain is built from TRBV7-3 and TRBJ1-3; perhaps TRBD1 as D (6 bases). The CDR3 covers 14 residues. The germline V gene encodes CDR1 SGHTA and CDR2 FQGTGA. Trimming left V 3 bases short and J 3 bases short, with 9 bases between. This chain's CDR3 is CASSFTGFGNTIYF. The DNA of the CDR3 is TGTGCCAGCAGCTTTACAGGGTTTGGAAACACCATATATTTT.

The chain is built from TRBV7-2 and TRBJ1-2, with TRBD1 identical over 10 bases. V was clipped by 5 bases and J by 2 bases; unmatched bases: 11. Germline loops: CDR1 SGHTA, CDR2 FQGNSA. The CDR3 has 17 residues. CDR3 amino acids: CASSLRPGTGVNYGYTF. CDR3 nucleotide sequence: TGTGCCAGCAGCCTCAGACCCGGGACAGGGGTGAACTATGGCTACACCTTC.

The chain joins TRBV28 to TRBJ2-7; 10 positions match TRBD1. CDR1 MDHEN and CDR2 SYDVKM come from the germline V gene. J lost 5 bases, V lost 3 bases, and 1 base had no gene match. The CDR3 extends over 13 amino acids. The CDR3 sequence is CASSLGTGDEQYF. Here the CDR3 DNA reads TGTGCCAGCAGTTTGGGGACAGGGGACGAGCAGTACTTC.

The CDR3 spells CASDPQGYYGYTF. CDR3 in DNA: TGTGCCAGCGACCCACAGGGATACTATGGCTACACCTTC. V and J are TRBV6-6 and TRBJ1-2; weak D call: TRBD1 (6 bases). Looked up from germline, CDR1 is MNHNY and CDR2 is SVGAGI (reference sequence). The CDR3 has 13 residues. Trimming pared 8 bases from V and 3 bases from J, leaving 13 bases between.

This clone is a singleton in its sample. The chain joins TRBV28 to TRBJ1-2; 9 positions agree with TRBD1. The CDR3 has 16 residues. With V trimmed by 3 bases and J by 1 base, 6 bases remained unmatched. In germline, CDR1 is MDHEN, CDR2 SYDVKM. CDR3 region: CASSFSDRGVNYGYTF. The CDR3 DNA reads as TGTGCCAGCAGTTTCTCCGACAGGGGGGTTAACTATGGCTACACCTTC.

The chain is built from TRBV4-1 and TRBJ1-1; possible D gene TRBD1, 5 bases. Germline V gene data show CDR1 as MGHRA and CDR2 as YSYEKL. V was cut by 2 bases and J by 2 bases, with 6 bases left in between. The CDR3 loop spans 13 amino acids. CDR3 amino acids: CASSQTGNTEAFF. CDR3 nucleotides: TGCGCCAGCAGCCAAACAGGCAACACTGAAGCTTTCTTT.

The gene calls are TRBV7-9 and TRBJ2-7; 7 positions agree with TRBD1. J gave up 2 bases and V 5 bases, and 6 bases lay outside the gene matches. The length of the CDR3 is 14 residues. Germline lookup yields CDR1 SEHNR and CDR2 FQNEAQ (reference sequence). CDR3: CASSHRDSPYEQYF. In DNA form, the CDR3 reads TGTGCCAGCAGCCACCGGGACAGTCCCTACGAGCAGTACTTC.

V and J are TRBV7-9 and TRBJ2-3; TRBD1 aligns across 9 bases. The V gene end was trimmed by 5 bases and the J gene end by 4 bases; junction bases not matched to a gene: 7. The CDR3 covers 15 residues. Germline V gene sequence: CDR1 SEHNR, CDR2 FQNEAQ (reference sequence). The CDR3 bases are TGTGCCAGCAGCGGGGGACAGGGTGTCCCAGATACGCAGTATTTT. Amino acid sequence: CASSGGQGVPDTQYF.

This chain connects TRBV6-1 to TRBJ2-4; D unresolved. CDR1 is MNHNS, CDR2 SASEGT, per germline. V dropped 2 bases and J dropped 0 bases, with 20 bases sitting between them. This CDR3 spans 19 amino acids. For the CDR3, the DNA is TGTGCCAGCAGTGAATCAATTGTCAGCGCGGAAAAAGCCAAAAACATTCAGTACTTC. Translating it yields CASSESIVSAEKAKNIQYF.

The rearrangement links TRBV2 to TRBJ1-5; TRBD1 agrees at 11 bases. Germline CDR1 is SNHLY and CDR2 is FYNNEI. The V segment lost 8 bases and the J segment 1 base; nucleotides outside the gene matches: 4. The CDR3 runs 15 residues. The CDR3 DNA follows: TGTGCCAGCCGGGACAGGGGGATGAGCAATCAGCCCCAGCATTTT. Translating it yields CASRDRGMSNQPQHF.

The V call is TRBV28, the J call TRBJ1-6; D not resolved. The CDR3 sequence is 15 residues long. Trimming cost V 2 bases and J 2 bases, with 7 bases left between them. Germline V gene data show CDR1 as MDHEN and CDR2 as SYDVKM. CDR3 DNA: TGTGCCAGCAGTTTAAGCATCACCTATAATTCACCCCTCCACTTT. Its protein product is CASSLSITYNSPLHF.

The gene calls are TRBV6-1 and TRBJ2-7, with TRBD2 identical over 13 bases. J lost 5 bases, V lost 5 bases, and 6 bases had no gene match. The CDR3 runs 15 residues. Germline loops: CDR1 MNHNS, CDR2 SASEGT. This CDR3 reads CASSFGLAGANEQYF. The CDR3 bases are TGTGCCAGCAGTTTCGGACTAGCGGGAGCAAACGAGCAGTACTTC.

The chain combines TRBV6-6 with TRBJ1-5; tentatively, D is TRBD1 (6 bases). CDR3 length: 14 amino acids. Trimming removed 5 bases at V and 4 bases at J, with 12 bases between. Germline CDR1 and CDR2: MNHNY and SVGAGI (reference sequence). CDR3 coding DNA: TGTGCCAGCAGTCAGGGGAGAGGGAATCAGCCCCAGCATTTT. Its translation is CASSQGRGNQPQHF.

This clone is judged medium-sized. The genes are TRBV6-1 and TRBJ2-1; TRBD2 matches 9 bases. The CDR3 is 15 amino acids. The trim removed 6 bases at V and 4 bases at J, leaving 7 bases unmatched. Germline values: CDR1 MNHNS, CDR2 SASEGT. CDR3 amino acids: CASRRLAEIYNEQFF. CDR3 sequence (DNA): TGTGCCAGCAGGAGACTAGCGGAGATATACAATGAGCAGTTCTTC.

The chain links TRBV2 to TRBJ2-2, with D perhaps TRBD1 (5 bases). The ends were cut back, 4 bases at V and 4 bases at J, with 10 bases in the middle. This CDR3 is 14 amino acids long. From germline, CDR1 is SNHLY and CDR2 FYNNEI. CDR3 residues: CASSVGRATGELFF. CDR3 sequence (DNA): TGTGCCAGCAGTGTCGGCAGGGCCACCGGGGAGCTGTTTTTT.

The count of this clone is one. The chain employs TRBV10-3 and TRBJ2-1; 8 bases map to TRBD1. The V and J ends lost 10 bases and 4 bases, in that order; junction bases with no gene match: 9. Germline assignment: CDR1 ENHRY and CDR2 SYGVKD. There are 14 residues in the CDR3. CDR3 protein: CATGTGTGYNEQFF. The CDR3 coding sequence is TGTGCCACCGGAACCGGGACAGGATACAATGAGCAGTTCTTC.

The gene calls are TRBV4-1 and TRBJ2-4, with D possibly TRBD2 on 5 matching bases. The germline CDR1 and CDR2 sequences are MGHRA and YSYEKL. Trimming took 5 bases from V and 0 from J, leaving 17 bases between them. The CDR3 is 17 residues long. CDR3 loop: CASSAVVGDIAKNIQYF. CDR3 sequence (DNA): TGCGCCAGCAGCGCTGTTGTGGGAGACATAGCCAAAAACATTCAGTACTTC.

V gene TRBV19 combines with J gene TRBJ2-2; D ambiguous. The V end lost 0 bases, the J end lost 1 base, and 6 bases lay between the germline ends. The CDR3 has 15 residues. The germline V gene has CDR1 LNHDA and CDR2 SQIVND (reference sequence). The CDR3 here is CASSIETQNTGELFF. The CDR3 DNA is TGTGCCAGTAGTATAGAAACACAGAACACCGGGGAGCTGTTTTTT.

This chain uses TRBV7-6 with TRBJ2-7; the match to TRBD1 covers 8 bases. The V segment lost 5 bases and the J segment 3 bases; nucleotides outside the gene matches: 6. Germline CDR1 SGHVS, CDR2 FNYEAQ. The CDR3 is 14 residues long. CDR3 loop: CASSPGQANYEQYF. The CDR3 DNA is TGTGCCAGCAGCCCGGGACAGGCCAACTACGAGCAGTACTTC.

The V and J genes are TRBV18 and TRBJ1-2; D is perhaps TRBD1 (6 bases). Between the trimmed V and J ends, which lost 2 bases and 8 bases, there was a span of 18 bases. The CDR3 is 15 amino acids. CDR1 is KGHSH and CDR2 is LQKENI in the germline V gene. CDR3 loop: CASSPDPGASGGYTF. For the CDR3, the DNA is TGTGCCAGCTCACCAGACCCAGGGGCCTCTGGGGGCTACACCTTC.

The genes are TRBV10-3 and TRBJ2-1; 14 bases line up with TRBD2. This CDR3 spans 15 amino acids. Germline V CDR1 and CDR2: ENHRY, SYGVKD. V trimming: 5 bases; J trimming: 9 bases; junction bases outside the gene matches: 6. CDR3 nucleotides: TGTGCCATCAGTCGACTAGCGGGGGGGGAAGTTGAGCAGTTCTTC. Translating gives CAISRLAGGEVEQFF.

The chain carries TRBV7-9 and TRBJ2-2; 8 nucleotides align to TRBD1. With V trimmed by 5 bases and J by 6 bases, 5 bases remained unmatched. This CDR3 is 14 amino acids long. The V gene's germline CDR1 is SEHNR and CDR2 FQNEAQ (reference sequence). The CDR3 DNA reads TGTGCCAGCAGCACCACGACAGGGGCCGGGGAGCTGTTTTTT. Translation: CASSTTTGAGELFF.

The chain links TRBV21-1 to TRBJ2-5; TRBD2, the table's D call, lacks a check against the DNA. TRBV21-1 represents a pseudogene. This CDR3 contains 16 residues. The DNA for the CDR3 is TGTGCCAGCAGCAAAGAGGGGACTTATAACAGAGAGACCCAGTACTTC. It encodes CASSKEGTYNRETQYF.

The chain has TRBV28 and TRBJ2-5; D is perhaps TRBD1 (5 bases). The CDR3 has 12 residues. CDR1 and CDR2 from the germline V gene are MDHEN and SYDVKM. Trimming took off 7 bases at V and 3 bases at J, with 9 bases between the two ends. CDR3 region: CASNRLKETQYF. DNA of the CDR3: TGTGCCAGCAACAGGCTAAAAGAGACCCAGTACTTC. Full variable domain (rest looked up from reference TRBV28 and TRBJ2-5): DVKVTQSSRYLVKRTGEKVFLECVQDMDHENMFWYRQDPGLGLRLIYFSYDVKMKEKGDIPEGYSVSREKKERFSLILESASTNQTSMYLCASNRLKETQYFGPGTRLLVL.

The CDR3 reads CASSVVPGSADTQYF. The CDR3 DNA reads TGTGCCAGCAGCGTAGTTCCGGGTTCGGCAGATACGCAGTATTTT. The chain employs TRBV9 and TRBJ2-3; D is unclear. Trimming shortened V by 0 bases and J by 4 bases, and 12 bases separated the two germline ends. This CDR3 comprises 15 residues. Looked up from germline, CDR1 is SGDLS and CDR2 is YYNGEE.

V and J are TRBV19 and TRBJ1-6, with 12 bases that match TRBD1. Germline lookup yields CDR1 LNHDA and CDR2 SQIVND (reference sequence). The V and J ends lost 5 bases and 10 bases, in that order; junction bases with no gene match: 15. There are 18 residues in the CDR3. The DNA for the CDR3 is TGTGCCAGTAGTCCCCCCGGGACAGGGGGCCCCGGGAGATCACCCCTCCACTTT. Translating it yields CASSPPGTGGPGRSPLHF.

The chain recombines TRBV29-1 with TRBJ2-5, with 10 bases identical to TRBD2. From germline, CDR1 is SQVTM and CDR2 ANQGSEA. This CDR3 has 15 residues. V was pared by 2 bases and J by 5 bases, with 8 bases of the junction left unmatched. CDR3 sequence reads: CSVEKRGGRGETQYF. The CDR3 DNA is TGCAGCGTTGAAAAGCGGGGGGGGCGCGGGGAGACCCAGTACTTC.